Below, one T cell receptor (beta chain) is given with its context. Its antigen is not identified. All of the isolated RNA was reverse transcribed, so expressed TCRB transcripts were sequenced. Clones were read by immunoSEQ multiplex PCR, and TCRdb kept only the in-frame ones, dropping some. The sample includes about 300,000 clones, about 14% of them seen just once. These data belong to a study of beta chain features in type 1 diabetes. Study summary: Examination spanned around 110 million sorted cells from all samples.

Cells sorted by CD45RO/CCR7/CD25/CD127/CD95/CD27 comprised CD4+ naive, central memory, regulatory and stem cell-like memory cells. Populations obtained by sorting all exceeded 95% purity. Points from the study as a whole: All four CD4+ subsets of Type 1 diabetes patients contained TCRB CDR3s that were moderately but significantly shorter.

This CDR3 is 16 amino acids long. V shed 0 bases and J shed 1 base, with 12 bases lying between them. The germline gives CDR1 SGHTA, CDR2 FQGNSA. This sequence was found in a woman in her late teens or twenties with type 1 diabetes. The V call is TRBV7-2, the J call TRBJ2-5, with D tentatively TRBD2 (6 bases). The sequencing input was naive CD4+ T cells from blood. CDR3 amino acids: CASSLALWGVQETQYF. CDR3 nucleotide sequence: TGTGCCAGCAGCTTAGCGTTGTGGGGGGTCCAAGAGACCCAGTACTTC. Full variable domain (missing parts from reference TRBV7-2 and TRBJ2-5): GAGVSQSPSNKVTEKGKDVELRCDPISGHTALYWYRQSLGQGLEFLIYFQGNSAPDKSGLPSDRFSAERTGGSVSTLTIQRTQQEDSAVYLCASSLALWGVQETQYFGPGTRLLVL.